This T cell receptor (beta chain) was captured in a study of beta chain features in type 1 diabetes. Germline lookup yields CDR1 MNHNY and CDR2 SVGAGI (reference sequence). Trimming pared 2 bases from V and 4 bases from J, leaving 10 bases between. This CDR3 region has 14 residues. Once sorted, every population was more than 95% pure. Of the isolated RNA, all was reverse transcribed, and so the sequenced material was expressed TCRB transcripts. There were about 3.5 million reads on average in the naive, central memory and regulatory T cell samples. TCRdb's table, derived via immunoSEQ multiplex PCR, lists solely in-frame clones and lacks some. Of 390,000 or so clones listed, around 13% are singletons. This clone turned up a few times.

This clonotype was sampled from a man younger than 45 in good health. The sample was naive CD4+ T cells from blood. The V call is TRBV6-6, the J call TRBJ2-3, with TRBD1 as a possible D gene (6 bases). The CDR3 here is CASSYRGSADTQYF. CDR3 DNA sequence: TGTGCCAGCAGTTACAGGGGGTCCGCAGATACGCAGTATTTT.